Listed below are T cell receptor beta chains from one sample, sequenced in a study of T-cell reconstitution after alpha-beta-depleted transplantation in children. TCRdb reanalysed the PCR reads using MiXCR and keeps one entry per CDR3 protein. The sample yields 700,000 to 950,000 distinct CDR3 sequences, approximately 15% seen once. Specimen: PBMCs, mostly from graft donor cells, collected 360 days after TCRalphabeta/CD19-depleted stem cell transplant. These receptors were collected from a male patient under 18 who had a stem cell transplant for acute lymphoblastic leukemia, so the T cells may come from the graft donor. CDR3s include the opening cysteine and the closing phenylalanine or tryptophan. The D gene is left open where the match is weak. Clone size is shown for a subset of rows, as once, few, many or a class of expanded clone.

size: few
V: TRBV24-1
D: NA
J: TRBJ2-2
CDR3: CAIGPGVGAGELFF
DNA: TGTGCCATCGGACCGGGAGTGGGGGCCGGGGAGCTGTTTTTT

size: NA
V: TRBV7-3
D: NA
J: TRBJ2-1
CDR3: CASSLMSGLSNEQFF
DNA: TGTGCCAGCAGCTTAATGAGTGGTTTAAGCAATGAGCAGTTCTTC

size: few
V: TRBV2
D: NA
J: TRBJ2-1
CDR3: CASSGNVAYNEQFF
DNA: TGTGCCAGCAGTGGGAATGTGGCCTACAATGAGCAGTTCTTC

size: few
V: TRBV3-1
D: TRBD2
J: TRBJ2-1
CDR3: CASIAGNYNEQFF
DNA: TGTGCCTCCATAGCGGGAAATTACAATGAGCAGTTCTTC

size: NA
V: TRBV18
D: NA
J: TRBJ1-2
CDR3: CASSPPPGYYGYTF
DNA: TGTGCCAGCTCACCACCGCCGGGCTACTATGGCTACACCTTC

size: few
V: TRBV29-1
D: NA
J: TRBJ1-5
CDR3: CSVVLAGFYNQPQHF
DNA: TGCAGCGTTGTTCTGGCAGGGTTTTACAATCAGCCCCAGCATTTT

size: once
V: TRBV27
D: TRBD2
J: TRBJ2-1
CDR3: CASSGTSGSYGFYNEQFF
DNA: TGTGCCAGCAGCGGGACTAGCGGGAGTTACGGATTCTACAATGAGCAGTTCTTC

size: NA
V: TRBV3-1
D: NA
J: TRBJ1-3
CDR3: CASGWNTIYF
DNA: TGTGCCAGCGGCTGGAACACCATATATTTT

size: NA
V: TRBV5-6
D: NA
J: TRBJ2-6
CDR3: CASSLIAVSSGANVLTF
DNA: TGTGCCAGCAGCTTAATAGCGGTGAGCTCTGGGGCCAACGTCCTGACTTTC

size: many
V: TRBV10-3
D: TRBD1
J: TRBJ2-1
CDR3: CAISESGTGVGNEQFF
DNA: TGTGCCATCAGTGAGTCCGGGACAGGGGTTGGCAATGAGCAGTTCTTC

size: NA
V: TRBV7-9
D: TRBD1
J: TRBJ2-7
CDR3: CASSFGQGRGYEQYF
DNA: TGTGCCAGCAGCTTCGGACAGGGTAGAGGCTACGAGCAGTACTTC

size: NA
V: TRBV9
D: TRBD2
J: TRBJ2-2
CDR3: CASGGLAGVLTGELFF
DNA: TGTGCCAGCGGTGGACTAGCGGGAGTCCTCACCGGGGAGCTGTTTTTT

size: few
V: TRBV20-1
D: TRBD2
J: TRBJ2-2
CDR3: CSARAPGLISGELFF
DNA: TGCAGTGCTAGAGCCCCGGGACTAATCAGCGGGGAGCTGTTTTTT

size: few
V: TRBV19
D: TRBD2
J: TRBJ2-7
CDR3: CASTPSGFYEQYF
DNA: TGTGCCAGTACTCCTAGCGGATTCTACGAGCAGTACTTC

size: NA
V: TRBV5-1
D: NA
J: TRBJ2-4
CDR3: CASSPRGDVKNIQYF
DNA: TGCGCCAGCTCACCCCGCGGGGATGTCAAAAACATTCAGTACTTC

size: NA
V: TRBV5-5
D: NA
J: TRBJ2-5
CDR3: CASSLVWAWETQYF
DNA: TGTGCCAGCAGCTTGGTGTGGGCTTGGGAGACCCAGTACTTC

size: NA
V: TRBV29-1
D: NA
J: TRBJ2-1
CDR3: CSVPSWLDYNEQFF
DNA: TGCAGCGTCCCCTCTTGGCTGGACTACAATGAGCAGTTCTTC

size: few
V: TRBV6-1
D: NA
J: TRBJ2-1
CDR3: CASRLTDYAHNEQFF
DNA: TGTGCCAGCAGACTCACCGACTACGCCCACAATGAGCAGTTCTTC

size: few
V: TRBV28
D: TRBD2
J: TRBJ2-1
CDR3: CASSLGLADGSYNEQFF
DNA: TGTGCCAGCAGTCTCGGACTAGCGGATGGCTCCTACAATGAGCAGTTCTTC

size: few
V: TRBV5-5
D: TRBD2
J: TRBJ2-7
CDR3: CASSWARGGGNYEQYF
DNA: TGTGCCAGCAGCTGGGCGCGGGGCGGGGGAAACTACGAGCAGTACTTC

size: NA
V: TRBV11-2
D: NA
J: TRBJ2-5
CDR3: CASSPGNF
DNA: TGTGCCAGCAGCCCCGGGAACTTC

size: NA
V: TRBV12-3/TRBV12-4
D: TRBD1
J: TRBJ2-1
CDR3: CARSLHLSSGTGTYNEQFF
DNA: TGTGCCCGCAGTCTTCACCTCTCCTCCGGGACAGGGACTTACAATGAGCAGTTCTTC

size: NA
V: TRBV18
D: TRBD1
J: TRBJ1-1
CDR3: CASSPRGTGSNTEAFF
DNA: TGTGCCAGCTCACCACGGGGGACAGGATCTAACACTGAAGCTTTCTTT

size: many
V: TRBV4-2
D: NA
J: TRBJ1-1
CDR3: CASSIQGWDTEAFF
DNA: TGTGCCAGCAGCATACAGGGTTGGGACACTGAAGCTTTCTTT

size: NA
V: TRBV20-1
D: TRBD2
J: TRBJ2-7
CDR3: CSAPGSGGHGEQYF
DNA: TGCAGTGCCCCAGGGAGCGGGGGGCATGGGGAGCAGTACTTC

size: many
V: TRBV12-3/TRBV12-4
D: NA
J: TRBJ2-1
CDR3: CASSLRRAVLNEQFF
DNA: TGTGCCAGCAGTTTACGGAGGGCCGTCTTGAATGAGCAGTTCTTC

size: NA
V: TRBV29-1
D: NA
J: TRBJ1-1
CDR3: CSVEWLALNTEAFF
DNA: TGCAGCGTTGAATGGTTAGCATTGAACACTGAAGCTTTCTTT